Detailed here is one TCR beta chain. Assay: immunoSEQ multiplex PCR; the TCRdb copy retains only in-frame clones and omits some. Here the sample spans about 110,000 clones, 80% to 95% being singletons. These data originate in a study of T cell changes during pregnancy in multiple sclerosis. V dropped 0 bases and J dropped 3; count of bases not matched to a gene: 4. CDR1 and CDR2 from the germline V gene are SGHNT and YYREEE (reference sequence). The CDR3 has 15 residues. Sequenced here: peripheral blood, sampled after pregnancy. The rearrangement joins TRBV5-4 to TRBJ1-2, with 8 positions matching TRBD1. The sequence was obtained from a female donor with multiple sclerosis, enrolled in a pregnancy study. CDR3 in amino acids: CASSLVDRADYGYTF. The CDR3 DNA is TGTGCCAGCAGCTTGGTGGACAGGGCGGACTATGGCTACACCTTC.